The sequence of this T cell receptor (beta chain) was determined in a study of blood T cell repertoires in COVID-19. Study-level background: Collection of acute and convalescent COVID-19 samples took place in the United States, Italy and Spain.

V lost 5 bases, J lost 0 bases, and 6 bases stayed unmatched. The germline V gene encodes CDR1 SNHLY and CDR2 FYNNEI. This CDR3 is built from 15 residues. Method: immunoSEQ multiplex PCR; TCRdb's copy keeps in-frame clones and lacks some. Counted here are roughly 300,000 clones, about 90% occurring once; the ten biggest clones make up roughly 1.6%. The rearrangement joins TRBV2 to TRBJ1-1; 7 nucleotides line up with TRBD1. The sequenced sample was peripheral blood. The sequence was obtained from a woman aged 40 to 50 who had recovered from COVID-19. CDR3 protein: CASSPPGTVNTEAFF. CDR3 DNA: TGTGCCAGCAGTCCACCCGGGACAGTGAACACTGAAGCTTTCTTT.